This TCR beta chain comes out of a study of Ad26.COV2.S vaccination and SARS-CoV-2 variants. Treatment given: approximately 18 received Ad26.COV2.S at low or high dose, single or two shots; several received placebo; per-sample allocation not given. Repertoires come from day 63 after the first vaccine or placebo injection. As its vector, the vaccine had Ad26, which expressed Wuhan-strain SARS-CoV-2 spike. Profiled with immunoSEQ multiplex PCR; TCRdb holds only in-frame clones, not every one. The table shows roughly 500,000 clones, with approximately 92% occurring only once. Looked up from germline, CDR1 is SGHRS and CDR2 is YFSETQ. Trimming stripped 6 bases from V and 0 bases from J, with 13 bases between. The length of the CDR3 is 15 residues.

This receptor was taken from a person aged 18-60 years who received the Ad26.COV2.S COVID-19 vaccine or a placebo. Sample: peripheral blood, taken in a trial of Ad26.COV2.S vaccine versus placebo. The V call is TRBV5-1, the J call TRBJ2-1; possible D gene TRBD2, 5 bases. CDR3 nucleotides: TGCGCCAGCACCTGGTATGGGAGCTCCTACAATGAGCAGTTCTTC. Translating it yields CASTWYGSSYNEQFF.